These T cell receptor beta chains were read from a single sample in a study of blood T cell repertoires in COVID-19. TCRdb's copy holds only in-frame clones and misses some; the assay was immunoSEQ multiplex PCR. The repertoire includes approximately 500,000 clones, approximately 92% of them detected once, and roughly 0.92% sits in the top ten. Input material: peripheral blood. The source is a young man with COVID-19, enrolled during active disease. Both conserved end residues are part of each CDR3. The D gene is left open where the match is weak. Expanded clones get a size class; other rows say once, few or many, or leave the size out.

>NA|TRBV16|TRBJ2-5|NA
CASSQSLVETQYF
TGTGCCAGCAGCCAATCCTTAGTAGAGACCCAGTACTTC
>TRBD2|TRBV5-4|TRBJ2-5|NA
CASSLGGLAGRKTQYF
TGTGCCAGCAGTTTGGGAGGACTAGCGGGGAGAAAGACCCAGTACTTC
>NA|TRBV12-3/TRBV12-4|TRBJ2-1|NA
CASSLFAGEQFF
TGTGCCAGCAGTTTATTTGCGGGAGAGCAGTTCTTC
>NA|TRBV5-5|TRBJ2-1|NA
CASCSESSYNEQFF
TGTGCCAGCTGTTCGGAGAGCTCCTACAATGAGCAGTTCTTC
>NA|TRBV15|TRBJ1-5|few
CATSREAGAAQPQHF
TGTGCCACCAGCAGAGAAGCGGGGGCGGCTCAGCCCCAGCATTTT
>NA|TRBV24-1|TRBJ1-3|NA
CATSELGVGGYGNTIYF
TGTGCCACCAGTGAACTGGGGGTGGGGGGGTATGGAAACACCATATATTTT
>NA|TRBV2|TRBJ2-2|NA
CASSEQGPNTGELFF
TGTGCCAGCAGTGAACAGGGGCCTAACACCGGGGAGCTGTTTTTT
>NA|TRBV13|TRBJ2-4|NA
CASSRQGGAEGIQYF
TGTGCCAGCAGTCGACAGGGAGGAGCGGAGGGCATTCAGTACTTC
>TRBD1|TRBV23-1|TRBJ2-7|NA
CASSHTGIPGQIFYEQYF
TGCGCCAGCAGTCATACCGGTATTCCGGGACAGATTTTCTACGAGCAGTACTTC
>NA|TRBV5-3|TRBJ1-5|NA
CARSLAEGSKPQHF
TGTGCCAGAAGCTTGGCCGAGGGATCTAAGCCCCAGCATTTT
>TRBD1|TRBV6-5|TRBJ2-3|NA
CASSKQGASTDTQYF
TGTGCCAGCAGTAAACAGGGGGCTAGCACAGATACGCAGTATTTT
>NA|TRBV5-1|TRBJ1-1|NA
CASSLGTNTEAFF
TGCGCCAGCAGCTTGGGTACTAACACTGAAGCTTTCTTT
>NA|TRBV9|TRBJ2-2|NA
CASSPRTGELFF
TGTGCCAGCAGCCCGCGTACCGGGGAGCTGTTTTTT
>TRBD2|TRBV5-4|TRBJ2-1|NA
CASSYLAGGDDEQFF
TGTGCCAGCAGCTATCTAGCGGGAGGAGACGATGAGCAGTTCTTC
>TRBD1|TRBV6-5|TRBJ1-6|NA
CASRIGTGFTSPLHF
TGTGCCAGCAGGATCGGGACAGGGTTTACTTCACCCCTCCACTTT
>NA|TRBV2|TRBJ2-1|NA
CASSEARFVLNEQFF
TGTGCCAGCAGTGAAGCGCGTTTCGTCCTCAATGAGCAGTTCTTC
>NA|TRBV5-1|TRBJ2-3|NA
CASSALPNRGDTQYF
TGCGCCAGCAGCGCCCTACCGAATAGGGGAGATACGCAGTATTTT
>NA|TRBV6-6|TRBJ2-1|NA
CASGKGGAREFF
TGTGCCAGCGGCAAAGGCGGGGCGAGGGAGTTCTTC
>TRBD1|TRBV28|TRBJ1-4|NA
CASSFNYRGLGEKLFF
TGTGCCAGCAGTTTTAATTACAGGGGCCTTGGGGAAAAACTGTTTTTT
>NA|TRBV21-1|TRBJ2-2|NA
CASSKGQGSNTGELFF
TGTGCCAGCAGCAAAGGACAGGGATCGAACACCGGGGAGCTGTTTTTT
>TRBD1|TRBV11-2|TRBJ2-5|NA
CASSRDRGETQYF
TGTGCCAGCAGCCGTGACAGGGGGGAGACCCAGTACTTC
>TRBD2|TRBV4-2|TRBJ2-7|NA
CASSQERRTSYYEQYF
TGTGCCAGCAGCCAAGAGCGTCGGACTAGCTATTACGAGCAGTACTTC
>TRBD1|TRBV24-1|TRBJ2-1|NA
CATHSGTAYNEQFF
TGTGCCACTCACTCCGGGACAGCTTACAATGAGCAGTTCTTC
>TRBD1|TRBV18|TRBJ2-1|NA
CASSPNRGYNEQFF
TGTGCCAGCTCACCCAACAGGGGCTACAATGAGCAGTTCTTC
>NA|TRBV19|TRBJ2-1|NA
CASSSLVTGVNNEQFF
TGTGCCAGTAGTTCTCTCGTTACCGGGGTAAACAATGAGCAGTTCTTC
>NA|TRBV2|TRBJ2-5|NA
CASSEGARETQYF
TGTGCCAGCAGTGAGGGGGCGCGAGAGACCCAGTACTTC
>TRBD1|TRBV27|TRBJ1-6|NA
CASSLTGYRGSSYNSPLHF
TGTGCCAGCAGTTTAACTGGGTACAGGGGGAGCTCCTATAATTCACCCCTCCACTTT
>NA|TRBV6-9|TRBJ2-4|NA
CASSYSKLAKNIQYF
TGTGCCAGCAGTTATTCGAAACTAGCCAAAAACATTCAGTACTTC
>NA|TRBV4-2|TRBJ2-1|NA
CASSQDGNEQFF
TGTGCCAGCAGCCAAGACGGGAATGAGCAGTTCTTC
>NA|TRBV7-9|TRBJ1-6|NA
CASSPLSEDNSPLHF
TGTGCCAGCAGCCCGCTCAGCGAGGATAATTCACCCCTCCACTTT
>NA|TRBV11-2|TRBJ1-1|NA
CASSLAQGTTEAFF
TGTGCCAGCAGCTTAGCCCAGGGTACGACTGAAGCTTTCTTT